The text below deals with one T cell receptor (beta chain). The source of the sample is a study of T cells after somatic rescue of genetic block. CDR1 is MGHRA and CDR2 is YSYEKL in the germline V gene. Between the trimmed V and J ends, which lost 4 bases and 10 bases, there was a span of 17 bases. The CDR3 extends over 14 amino acids. Measured with immunoSEQ multiplex PCR; TCRdb has only the in-frame clones, and not every one. Of roughly 120,000 clones detected, over 80% appear once; the ten largest clones hold roughly 1.4%. This TCR derives from a woman aged 18 to 35. The sample comprised peripheral blood mononuclear cells (PBMCs). This chain joins TRBV4-1 and TRBJ2-1; no clear D gene. The CDR3 here is CASSLTDMVGEQFF. The CDR3 DNA sequence: TGCGCCAGCAGCCTTACCGACATGGTGGGAGAGCAGTTCTTC.